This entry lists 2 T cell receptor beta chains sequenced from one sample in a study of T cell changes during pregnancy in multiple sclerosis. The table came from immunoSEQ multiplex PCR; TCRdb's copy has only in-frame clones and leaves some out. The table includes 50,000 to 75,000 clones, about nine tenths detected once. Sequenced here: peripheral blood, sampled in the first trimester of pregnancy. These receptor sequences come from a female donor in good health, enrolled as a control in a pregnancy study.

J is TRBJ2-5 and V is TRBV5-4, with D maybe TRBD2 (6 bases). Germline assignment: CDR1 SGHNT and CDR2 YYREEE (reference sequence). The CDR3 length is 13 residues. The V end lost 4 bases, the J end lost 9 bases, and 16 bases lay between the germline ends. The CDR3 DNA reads TGTGCCAGCAGCCGTCTTTGGGGGGAGGCCCAGTACTTC. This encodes CASSRLWGEAQYF.

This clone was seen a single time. CDR3 in amino acids: CASSLMAGVGNEQFF. DNA of the CDR3: TGTGCCAGCAGTTTAATGGCAGGGGTCGGCAATGAGCAGTTCTTC. This chain uses TRBV27 with TRBJ2-1, with TRBD1 as a possible D gene (6 bases). The CDR3 runs to 15 residues. The V gene's germline CDR1 is MNHEY and CDR2 SMNVEV (reference sequence). The V and J ends lost 2 bases and 6 bases respectively, with 14 bases between them.